This T cell receptor (beta chain) was sequenced in a study of T cells in tumors after PD-1 blockade. In the study overall: Some patients also took daily vismodegib 150 mg during anti-PD-1 treatment. Study-level points and caveats: Some novel exhausted tumor clones appeared in pre-treatment blood, suggesting peripheral recruitment.

Libraries were prepared by immunoSEQ multiplex PCR; TCRdb keeps only in-frame clonotypes and omits some of them. The sample includes approximately 35,000 clones, around 80% seen only once; the top ten take under 40%. Concerning this clone itself: As yet, its antigen is unknown.

The CDR3 covers 15 residues. CDR1 is SGHRS and CDR2 is YFSETQ in the germline V gene. Losses at the gene ends were 5 bases for V and 9 bases for J; bases not matched to a gene: 14. The receptor was isolated from a human donor with basal cell carcinoma. The starting material was PBMCs, obtained before anti-PD-1 treatment. V usage is TRBV5-1 and J usage is TRBJ2-1, with 7 nucleotides matching TRBD1. CDR3: CASSPTGFTISEQFF. The CDR3 DNA reads as TGCGCCAGCAGTCCGACAGGGTTTACAATCAGTGAGCAGTTCTTC.